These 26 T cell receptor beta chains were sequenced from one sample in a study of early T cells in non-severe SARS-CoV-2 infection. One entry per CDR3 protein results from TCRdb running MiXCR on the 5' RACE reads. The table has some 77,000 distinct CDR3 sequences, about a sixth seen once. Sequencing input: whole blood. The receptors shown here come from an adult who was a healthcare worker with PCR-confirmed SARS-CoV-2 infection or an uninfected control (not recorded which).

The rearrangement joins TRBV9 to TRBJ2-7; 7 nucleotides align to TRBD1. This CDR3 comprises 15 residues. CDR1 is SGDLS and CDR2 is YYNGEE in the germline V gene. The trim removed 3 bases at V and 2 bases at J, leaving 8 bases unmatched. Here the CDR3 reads CASSEAPGTAYEQYF. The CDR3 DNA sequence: TGTGCCAGCAGCGAGGCCCCCGGGACAGCCTACGAGCAGTACTTC.

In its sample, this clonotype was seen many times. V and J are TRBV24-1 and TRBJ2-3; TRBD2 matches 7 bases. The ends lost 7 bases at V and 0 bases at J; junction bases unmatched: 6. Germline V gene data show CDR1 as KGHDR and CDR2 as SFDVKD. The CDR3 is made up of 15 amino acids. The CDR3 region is CATRIGRASTDTQYF. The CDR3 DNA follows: TGTGCCACCAGGATAGGGAGGGCTAGCACAGATACGCAGTATTTT.

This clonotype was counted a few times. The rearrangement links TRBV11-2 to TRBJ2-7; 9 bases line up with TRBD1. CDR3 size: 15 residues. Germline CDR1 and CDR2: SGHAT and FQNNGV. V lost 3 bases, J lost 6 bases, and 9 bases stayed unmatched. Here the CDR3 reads CASSFFGTGNGEQYF. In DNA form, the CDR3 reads TGTGCCAGCAGCTTCTTCGGGACAGGGAACGGCGAGCAGTACTTC. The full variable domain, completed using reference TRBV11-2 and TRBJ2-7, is EAGVAQSPRYKIIEKRQSVAFWCNPISGHATLYWYQQILGQGPKLLIQFQNNGVVDDSQLPKDRFSAERLKGVDSTLKIQPAKLEDSAVYLCASSFFGTGNGEQYFGPGTRLTVT.

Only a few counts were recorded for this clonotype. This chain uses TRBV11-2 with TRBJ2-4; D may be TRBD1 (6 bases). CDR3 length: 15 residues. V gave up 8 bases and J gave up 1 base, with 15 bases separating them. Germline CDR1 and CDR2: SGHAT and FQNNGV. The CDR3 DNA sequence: TGTGCCAGCTCCGAAGCGAGGGGGGCCAAAAACATTCAGTACTTC. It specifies CASSEARGAKNIQYF.

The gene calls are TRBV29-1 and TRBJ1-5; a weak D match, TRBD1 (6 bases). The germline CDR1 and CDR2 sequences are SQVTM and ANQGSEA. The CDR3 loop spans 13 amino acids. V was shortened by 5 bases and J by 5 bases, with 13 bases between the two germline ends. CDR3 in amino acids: CSVSMGGDQPQHF. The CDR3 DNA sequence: TGCAGCGTTTCTATGGGGGGCGATCAGCCCCAGCATTTT. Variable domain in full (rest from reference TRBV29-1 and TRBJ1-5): SAVISQKPSRDICQRGTSLTIQCQVDSQVTMMFWYRQQPGQSLTLIATANQGSEATYESGFVIDKFPISRPNLTFSTLTVSNMSPEDSSIYLCSVSMGGDQPQHFGDGTRLSIL.

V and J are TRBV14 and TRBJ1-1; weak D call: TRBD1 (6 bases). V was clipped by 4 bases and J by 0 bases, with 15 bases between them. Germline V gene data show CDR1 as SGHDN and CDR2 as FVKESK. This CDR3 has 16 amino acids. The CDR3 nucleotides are TGTGCCAGCAGCCCCCGGGCAGGGGTCTTGAACACTGAAGCTTTCTTT. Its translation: CASSPRAGVLNTEAFF.

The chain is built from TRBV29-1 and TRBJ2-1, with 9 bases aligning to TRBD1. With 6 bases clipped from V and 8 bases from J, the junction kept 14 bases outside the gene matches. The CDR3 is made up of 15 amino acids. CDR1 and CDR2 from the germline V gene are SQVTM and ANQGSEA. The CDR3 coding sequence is TGCAGCGTCACACGGAGGGGGACAGGGTTGGATGAGCAGTTCTTC. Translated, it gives CSVTRRGTGLDEQFF.

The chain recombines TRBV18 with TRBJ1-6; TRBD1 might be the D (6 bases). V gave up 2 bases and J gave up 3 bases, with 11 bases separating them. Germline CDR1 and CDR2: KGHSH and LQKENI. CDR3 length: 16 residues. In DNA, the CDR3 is TGTGCCAGCTCACCAGCAGGGGTTGGCTATAATTCACCCCTCCACTTT. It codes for CASSPAGVGYNSPLHF.

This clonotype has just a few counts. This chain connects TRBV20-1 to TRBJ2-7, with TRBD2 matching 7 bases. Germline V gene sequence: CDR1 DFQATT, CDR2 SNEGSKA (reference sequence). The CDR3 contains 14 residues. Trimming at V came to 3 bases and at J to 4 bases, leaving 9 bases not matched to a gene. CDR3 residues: CSASPSGDGYEQYF. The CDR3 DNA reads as TGCAGTGCTAGCCCTAGCGGAGATGGATACGAGCAGTACTTC.

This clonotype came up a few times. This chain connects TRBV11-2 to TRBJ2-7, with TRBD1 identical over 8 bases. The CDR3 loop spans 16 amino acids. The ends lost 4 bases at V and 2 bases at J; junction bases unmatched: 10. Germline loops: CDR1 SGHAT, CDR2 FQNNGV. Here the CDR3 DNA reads TGTGCCAGCAGCTCGCTGAGGACAGGGCTAACCTACGAGCAGTACTTC. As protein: CASSSLRTGLTYEQYF.

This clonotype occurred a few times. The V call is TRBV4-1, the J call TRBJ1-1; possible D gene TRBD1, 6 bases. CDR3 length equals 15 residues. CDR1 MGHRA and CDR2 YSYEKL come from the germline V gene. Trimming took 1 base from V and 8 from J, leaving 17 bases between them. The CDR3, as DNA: TGCGCCAGCAGCCAAGTGATAGGGGGACACCTCGAAGCTTTCTTT. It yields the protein CASSQVIGGHLEAFF.

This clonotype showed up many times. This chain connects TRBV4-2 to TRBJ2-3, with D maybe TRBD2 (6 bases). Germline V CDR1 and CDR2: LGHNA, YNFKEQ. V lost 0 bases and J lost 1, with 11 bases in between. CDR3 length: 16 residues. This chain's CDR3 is CASSQEWGVGTDTQYF. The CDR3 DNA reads TGTGCCAGCAGCCAAGAGTGGGGGGTCGGCACAGATACGCAGTATTTT.

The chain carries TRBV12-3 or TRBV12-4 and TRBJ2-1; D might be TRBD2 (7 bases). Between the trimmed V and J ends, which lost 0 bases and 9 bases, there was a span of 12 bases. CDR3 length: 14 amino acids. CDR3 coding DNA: TGTGCCAGCAGTTTAGCGGGGGGGCCTGGTGAGCAGTTCTTC. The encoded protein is CASSLAGGPGEQFF.

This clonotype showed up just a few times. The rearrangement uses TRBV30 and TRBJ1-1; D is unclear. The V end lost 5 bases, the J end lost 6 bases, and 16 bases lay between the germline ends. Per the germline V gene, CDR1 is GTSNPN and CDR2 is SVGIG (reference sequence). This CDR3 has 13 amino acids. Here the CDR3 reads CAWCLDSNAEAFF. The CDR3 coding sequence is TGTGCCTGGTGCCTCGATTCCAACGCTGAAGCTTTCTTT.

CDR3 DNA sequence: TGTGCCAGTAGTATAGATTCGACACCCTCCCATCAGCCCCAGCATTTT. This encodes CASSIDSTPSHQPQHF. The chain has TRBV19 and TRBJ1-5, with D unclear. Germline lookup yields CDR1 LNHDA and CDR2 SQIVND (reference sequence). Trimming took off 0 bases at V and 5 bases at J, with 14 bases between the two ends. This CDR3 spans 16 amino acids.

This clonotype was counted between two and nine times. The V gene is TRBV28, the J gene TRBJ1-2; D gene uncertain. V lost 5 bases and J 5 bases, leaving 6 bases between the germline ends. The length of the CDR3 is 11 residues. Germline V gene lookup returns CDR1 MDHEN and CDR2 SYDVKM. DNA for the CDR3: TGTGCCAGCAGTCTTCGGTATGGCTACACCTTC. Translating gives CASSLRYGYTF.

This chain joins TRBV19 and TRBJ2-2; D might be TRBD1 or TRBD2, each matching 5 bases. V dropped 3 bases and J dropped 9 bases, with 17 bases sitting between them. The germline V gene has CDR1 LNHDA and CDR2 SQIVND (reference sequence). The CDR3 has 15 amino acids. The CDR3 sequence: CASSIGQAGARELFF. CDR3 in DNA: TGTGCCAGTAGTATTGGGCAGGCCGGGGCGAGGGAGCTGTTTTTT. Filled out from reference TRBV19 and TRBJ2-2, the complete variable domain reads DGGITQSPKYLFRKEGQNVTLSCEQNLNHDAMYWYRQDPGQGLRLIYYSQIVNDFQKGDIAEGYSVSREKKESFPLTVTSAQKNPTAFYLCASSIGQAGARELFFGEGSRLTVL.

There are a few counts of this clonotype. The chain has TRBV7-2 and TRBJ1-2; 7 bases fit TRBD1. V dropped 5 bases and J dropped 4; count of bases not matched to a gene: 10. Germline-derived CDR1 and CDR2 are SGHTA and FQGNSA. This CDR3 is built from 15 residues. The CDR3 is CASSIILTGLYGYTF. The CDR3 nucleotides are TGTGCCAGCAGCATCATCCTGACAGGGCTCTATGGCTACACCTTC.

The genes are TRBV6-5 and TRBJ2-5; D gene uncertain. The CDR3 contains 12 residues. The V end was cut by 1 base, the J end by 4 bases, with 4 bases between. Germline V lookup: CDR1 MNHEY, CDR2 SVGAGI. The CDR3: CASSYWGETQYF. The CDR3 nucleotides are TGTGCCAGCAGTTACTGGGGAGAGACCCAGTACTTC.

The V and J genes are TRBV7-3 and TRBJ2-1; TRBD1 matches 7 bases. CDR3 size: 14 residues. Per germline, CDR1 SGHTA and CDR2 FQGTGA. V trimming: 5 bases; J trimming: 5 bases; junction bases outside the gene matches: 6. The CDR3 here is CASSAGGGNNEQFF. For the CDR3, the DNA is TGTGCCAGCAGCGCAGGGGGTGGCAACAATGAGCAGTTCTTC.

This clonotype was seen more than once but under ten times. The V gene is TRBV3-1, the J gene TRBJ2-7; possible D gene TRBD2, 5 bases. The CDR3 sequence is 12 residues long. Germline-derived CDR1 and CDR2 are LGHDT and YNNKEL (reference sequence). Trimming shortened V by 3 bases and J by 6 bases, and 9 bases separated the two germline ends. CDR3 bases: TGTGCCAGCAGCCAGGAGGCCAGCGAGCAGTACTTC. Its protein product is CASSQEASEQYF.

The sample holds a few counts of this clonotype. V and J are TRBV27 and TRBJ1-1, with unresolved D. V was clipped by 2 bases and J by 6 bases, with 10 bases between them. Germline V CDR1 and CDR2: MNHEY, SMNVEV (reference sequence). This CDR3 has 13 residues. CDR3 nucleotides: TGTGCCAGCAGTTTAAATGCGGTTGCTGAAGCTTTCTTT. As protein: CASSLNAVAEAFF.

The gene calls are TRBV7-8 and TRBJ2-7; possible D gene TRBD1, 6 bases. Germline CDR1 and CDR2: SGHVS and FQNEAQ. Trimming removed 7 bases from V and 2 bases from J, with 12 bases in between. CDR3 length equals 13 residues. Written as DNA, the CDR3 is TGTGCCAGCACCCAGACAGGAGCCTACGAGCAGTACTTC. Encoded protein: CASTQTGAYEQYF.

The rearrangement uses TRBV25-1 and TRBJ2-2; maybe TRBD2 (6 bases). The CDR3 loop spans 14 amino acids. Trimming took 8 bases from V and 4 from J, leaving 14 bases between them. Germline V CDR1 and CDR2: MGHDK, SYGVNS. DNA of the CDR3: TGTGCCAGCGCGTTGGGGGGTGGCACCGGGGAGCTGTTTTTT. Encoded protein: CASALGGGTGELFF.

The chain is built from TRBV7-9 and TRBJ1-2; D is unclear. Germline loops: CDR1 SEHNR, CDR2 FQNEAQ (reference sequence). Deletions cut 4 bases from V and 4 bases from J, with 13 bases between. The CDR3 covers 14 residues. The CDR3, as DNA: TGTGCCAGCAGCTCCGGCTCGGGGAGCTATGGCTACACCTTC. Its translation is CASSSGSGSYGYTF.

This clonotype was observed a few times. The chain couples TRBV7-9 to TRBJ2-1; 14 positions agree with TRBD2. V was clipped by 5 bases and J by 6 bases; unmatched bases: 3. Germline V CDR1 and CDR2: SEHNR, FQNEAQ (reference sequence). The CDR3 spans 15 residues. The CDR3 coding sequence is TGTGCCAGCAGCCGGGGACTAGCGGGAGTCAATGAGCAGTTCTTC. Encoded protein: CASSRGLAGVNEQFF.